The 14 T cell receptor beta chains listed next were all sequenced from one sample in a study of T cell changes during pregnancy in multiple sclerosis. Repertoires were generated with immunoSEQ multiplex PCR, while TCRdb's copy carries only in-frame clones and drops some. The sample yields approximately 50,000 clones, approximately 95% seen once. Sequencing was performed on CD4+ T cells from peripheral blood mononuclear cells, taken in the third trimester of pregnancy. Receptors were obtained from a female donor with multiple sclerosis, enrolled in a pregnancy study.

J is TRBJ1-1 and V is TRBV6-6, with D perhaps matching TRBD1 (6 bases). There are 15 residues in the CDR3. The germline gives CDR1 MNHNY, CDR2 SVGAGI (reference sequence). V lost 6 bases to trimming and J lost 3 bases, with 17 bases between them. The CDR3 DNA follows: TGTGCCAGCAGAGACAGGTCGGGAACGGACACTGAAGCTTTCTTT. Translation gives CASRDRSGTDTEAFF.

The V call is TRBV30, the J call TRBJ1-2; D remains unclear. The CDR3 consists of 14 residues. The germline V gene encodes CDR1 GTSNPN and CDR2 SVGIG (reference sequence). Trimming pared 3 bases from V and 0 bases from J, leaving 11 bases between. The CDR3 region is CAWRMRGANYGYTF. The DNA for the CDR3 is TGTGCCTGGAGAATGCGCGGAGCTAACTATGGCTACACCTTC.

The rearrangement uses TRBV4-1 and TRBJ1-5; the D gene is possibly TRBD1 (5 bases). Trimming took off 0 bases at V and 0 bases at J, with 9 bases between the two ends. The CDR3 sequence is 16 residues long. Looked up from germline, CDR1 is MGHRA and CDR2 is YSYEKL. The CDR3 region is CASSQEGQGSNQPQHF. Here the CDR3 DNA reads TGCGCCAGCAGCCAAGAAGGTCAGGGTAGCAATCAGCCCCAGCATTTT.

The chain joins TRBV7-9 to TRBJ2-7; 9 nucleotides align to TRBD1. The length of the CDR3 is 15 residues. V gave up 5 bases and J gave up 3 bases; unmatched junction bases: 8. Looked up from germline, CDR1 is SEHNR and CDR2 is FQNEAQ (reference sequence). The CDR3 DNA is TGTGCCAGCAGCCCGTGGGACAGGGCTGACTACGAGCAGTACTTC. Amino acid sequence: CASSPWDRADYEQYF.

The rearrangement links TRBV19 to TRBJ2-3; D is perhaps TRBD1 (6 bases). CDR1 is LNHDA and CDR2 is SQIVND in the germline V gene (reference sequence). The CDR3 loop spans 14 amino acids. Trimming stripped 6 bases from V and 4 bases from J, with 14 bases between. The CDR3: CASSRVWGPDTQYF. Here the CDR3 DNA reads TGTGCCAGTAGCCGCGTTTGGGGGCCAGATACGCAGTATTTT.

The rearrangement joins TRBV7-9 to TRBJ1-4; 9 bases line up with TRBD1. The CDR3 is 14 residues long. V was clipped by 8 bases and J by 8 bases; unmatched bases: 9. Germline V gene lookup returns CDR1 SEHNR and CDR2 FQNEAQ (reference sequence). For the CDR3, the DNA is TGTGCCAGCGGCCTCGGGACAGGGTACGAAAAACTGTTTTTT. Translation gives CASGLGTGYEKLFF.

This chain connects TRBV6-5 to TRBJ1-1; no definite D call. V gave up 6 bases and J gave up 2 bases, with 13 bases separating them. This CDR3 is 14 amino acids long. Germline-derived CDR1 and CDR2 are MNHEY and SVGAGI. CDR3 loop: CASSQDGKNTEAFF. Here the CDR3 DNA reads TGTGCCAGCAGCCAGGACGGGAAAAACACTGAAGCTTTCTTT.

V gene TRBV15 combines with J gene TRBJ2-5, with no clear D. Germline V gene data show CDR1 as LNHNV and CDR2 as YYDKDF (reference sequence). CDR3 length: 12 amino acids. Trimming removed 0 bases from V and 4 bases from J, with 3 bases in between. As DNA, the CDR3 is TGTGCCACCAGCAGAGATCGAGAGACCCAGTACTTC. This translates into CATSRDRETQYF.

The chain joins TRBV5-4 to TRBJ2-5; D possibly corresponds to TRBD2 (6 bases). Germline V gene data show CDR1 as SGHNT and CDR2 as YYREEE (reference sequence). Trimming took off 4 bases at V and 2 bases at J, with 12 bases between the two ends. The CDR3 contains 14 residues. The CDR3 coding sequence is TGTGCCAGCAGCCCAGGGACTTCTCAAGAGACCCAGTACTTC. The encoded protein is CASSPGTSQETQYF.

V gene TRBV2 combines with J gene TRBJ1-2; TRBD1 aligns across 7 bases. CDR3 length equals 13 residues. Germline V gives CDR1 SNHLY, CDR2 FYNNEI. With 4 bases clipped from V and 5 bases from J, the junction kept 4 bases outside the gene matches. The CDR3, as DNA: TGTGCCAGCAGTGGGGACAGCTCATATGGCTACACCTTC. As protein: CASSGDSSYGYTF.

The V gene is TRBV15, the J gene TRBJ2-7, with 7 bases fitting TRBD1. Germline CDR1 is LNHNV and CDR2 is YYDKDF (reference sequence). J gave up 1 base and V 3 bases, and 6 bases lay outside the gene matches. The length of the CDR3 is 15 residues. As DNA, the CDR3 is TGTGCCACCAGCAGTCGGGCCAGGGGGTCCTACGAGCAGTACTTC. Encoded protein: CATSSRARGSYEQYF.

The chain carries TRBV7-2 and TRBJ1-1; 9 bases are a match to TRBD1. The CDR3 is made up of 12 amino acids. Germline V gene data show CDR1 as SGHTA and CDR2 as FQGNSA. Trimming removed 4 bases from V and 8 bases from J; junction bases left unmatched: 2. The CDR3 sequence is CASSSDRGEAFF. The CDR3 nucleotides are TGTGCCAGCAGCTCTGACAGGGGGGAAGCTTTCTTT. The full variable domain, rest sourced from reference TRBV7-2 and TRBJ1-1, is GAGVSQSPSNKVTEKGKDVELRCDPISGHTALYWYRQSLGQGLEFLIYFQGNSAPDKSGLPSDRFSAERTGGSVSTLTIQRTQQEDSAVYLCASSSDRGEAFFGQGTRLTVV.

DNA of the CDR3: TGCGCCAGCAGCTCCGATCCAGGGGGCTCGAAAAACACCATATATTTT. Protein sequence: CASSSDPGGSKNTIYF. This rearrangement joins TRBV5-1 to TRBJ1-3; 8 bases line up with TRBD1. Germline V gene data show CDR1 as SGHRS and CDR2 as YFSETQ. The CDR3 has 16 residues. V trimming: 3 bases; J trimming: 6 bases; junction bases outside the gene matches: 11.

The chain links TRBV5-1 to TRBJ2-2, with TRBD2 identical over 7 bases. CDR1 SGHRS and CDR2 YFSETQ come from the germline V gene. V was clipped by 2 bases and J by 2 bases; unmatched bases: 12. The CDR3 has 18 residues. The DNA for the CDR3 is TGCGCCAGCAGCTTTCTAACCCTAGGACTAGTCAACACCGGGGAGCTGTTTTTT. It specifies CASSFLTLGLVNTGELFF.